This is a list of T cell receptor beta chains from one sample in a study of OX40 agonist ivuxolimab in advanced cancers. Sequencing used immunoSEQ multiplex PCR; TCRdb keeps in-frame clones, though not all of them. The sample lists 10,000 to 15,000 clones, about nine tenths occurring once. Source: CD4+ or CD8+ T cells sorted from blood, taken in a trial of the OX40 agonist ivuxolimab. The source is an adult with an advanced solid tumor such as melanoma, head and neck, liver or kidney cancer. The CDR3 runs from the conserved cysteine through the conserved F or W. The D gene is left open where the match is weak.

. TRBJ2-5 TRBV27 CASSLSGSGGETQYF TGTGCCAGCAGTTTATCCGGTTCGGGTGGAGAGACCCAGTACTTC
TRBD2 TRBJ2-1 TRBV4-3 CASSQGRGTSGNEQFF TGCGCCAGCAGCCAAGGCCGAGGGACTAGCGGGAATGAGCAGTTCTTC
TRBD1 TRBJ2-1 TRBV23-1 CASTTGTGGHNEQFF TGCGCCAGCACTACCGGGACAGGGGGCCACAATGAGCAGTTCTTC
. TRBJ1-2 TRBV29-1 CSVVGQATNYGYTF TGCAGCGTTGTGGGCCAGGCTACTAACTATGGCTACACCTTC
. TRBJ1-2 TRBV21-1 CASSPRASESYGYTF TGTGCCAGCAGCCCCCGGGCCTCGGAGAGCTATGGCTACACCTTC
. TRBJ1-2 TRBV9 CASSALTVNYGYTF TGTGCCAGCAGCGCCCTGACAGTCAACTATGGCTACACCTTC
. TRBJ2-1 TRBV4-1 CASSPIGTGRDNEQFF TGCGCCAGCAGCCCTATTGGCACAGGGAGGGACAATGAGCAGTTCTTC
. TRBJ2-1 TRBV19 CASSPGPTGFNEQFF TGTGCCAGTAGTCCTGGGCCAACCGGATTCAATGAGCAGTTCTTC
. TRBJ2-7 TRBV4-1 CASSQVGGGIYEQYF TGCGCCAGCAGCCAAGTGGGGGGGGGCATTTACGAGCAGTACTTC
TRBD2 TRBJ2-7 TRBV4-1 CASSLKPWEGSYEQYF TGCGCCAGCAGCCTCAAGCCGTGGGAGGGAAGCTACGAGCAGTACTTC
. TRBJ2-7 TRBV2 CATSYWTDSSYEQYF TGTGCCACCTCTTACTGGACTGACAGCTCCTACGAGCAGTACTTC
TRBD1 TRBJ1-2 TRBV4-3 CASSQDQSGGGGYTF TGCGCCAGCAGCCAAGATCAATCAGGGGGCGGCGGCTACACCTTC
TRBD1 TRBJ1-5 TRBV6-6 CASSSQGVWGQPQHF TGTGCCAGCAGTTCGCAGGGGGTTTGGGGTCAGCCCCAGCATTTT
. TRBJ2-5 TRBV7-9 CASSHKEETQYF TGTGCCAGCAGCCACAAAGAAGAGACCCAGTACTTC
. TRBJ1-1 TRBV29-1 CSVTPNTEAFF TGCAGCGTTACCCCGAACACTGAAGCTTTCTTT
TRBD1 TRBJ1-2 TRBV19 CASFWTDRGYGYTF TGTGCCAGCTTCTGGACGGACAGGGGCTATGGCTACACCTTC
. TRBJ1-6 TRBV4-1 CASSQDRRSDYNSPLHF TGCGCCAGCAGCCAAGACAGGAGAAGCGACTATAATTCACCCCTCCACTTT
. TRBJ2-1 TRBV27 CASSLGGRGFF TGTGCCAGCAGTTTAGGGGGAAGGGGGTTCTTC